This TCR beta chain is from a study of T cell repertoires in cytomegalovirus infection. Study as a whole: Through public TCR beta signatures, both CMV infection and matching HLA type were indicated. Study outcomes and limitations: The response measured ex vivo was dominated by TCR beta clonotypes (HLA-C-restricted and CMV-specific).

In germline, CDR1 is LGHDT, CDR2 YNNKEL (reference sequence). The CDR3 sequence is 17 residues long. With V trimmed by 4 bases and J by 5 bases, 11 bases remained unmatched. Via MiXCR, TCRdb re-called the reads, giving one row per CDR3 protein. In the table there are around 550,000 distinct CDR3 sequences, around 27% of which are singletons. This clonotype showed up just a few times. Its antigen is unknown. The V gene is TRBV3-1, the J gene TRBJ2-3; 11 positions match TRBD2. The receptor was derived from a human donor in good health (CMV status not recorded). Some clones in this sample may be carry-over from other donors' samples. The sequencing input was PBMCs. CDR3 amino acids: CASSLITSGRTEDTQYF. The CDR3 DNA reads TGTGCCAGCAGCCTCATCACTAGCGGGAGAACTGAAGATACGCAGTATTTT.